The clone carrying this T cell receptor beta chain showed up just a few times. Its specificity is not known. The data originate from a study of cytomegalovirus exposure and HLA in healthy donors. Use of 60 Vbeta and 13 Jbeta primers characterized the PCR. Generated by immunoSEQ multiplex PCR, the TCRdb table keeps only in-frame clones and is missing some. The sample holds about 140,000 clones, roughly 74% seen once. CDR1 is MNHEY and CDR2 is SMNVEV in the germline V gene (reference sequence). The CDR3 is 13 amino acids. The V end was cut by 8 bases, the J end by 8 bases, with 18 bases between. The study, taken as a whole, reports: Follow-up analysis seemed to connect common viral pathogens with several of the most significant clusters identified.

V is TRBV27 and J is TRBJ1-2; D is perhaps TRBD1 (6 bases). The TCR originated in a man aged 40-50 years in good health and CMV-seronegative. The sample consisted of PBMCs. The CDR3 DNA follows: TGTGCCAGCGGATTCCCACAGGGATACGGCTACACCTTC. This encodes CASGFPQGYGYTF.